This T cell receptor beta chain was recorded in a study of CD8 T cells in Susac syndrome. Reverse transcription used 0.5 to 1 ug RNA and random hexamers. MiXCR, applied by TCRdb to the immunoSEQ multiplex PCR reads, yields one record per CDR3 protein. The profile shows 100,000 to 150,000 distinct CDR3 sequences, roughly 93% of them singletons. Sequencing was done on a sample of CD8+ T cells from PBMCs. The clonotype was recovered from a human donor with multiple sclerosis.

CDR3 in DNA: TGCAGCGTTGAAGATAGGACAACGAACACCGGGGAGCTGTTTTTT. Amino acids: CSVEDRTTNTGELFF. V is TRBV29-1 and J is TRBJ2-2; TRBD1 might be the D (5 bases). Germline CDR1 SQVTM, CDR2 ANQGSEA. Trimming cost V 0 bases and J 0 bases, with 8 bases left between them. The CDR3 has 15 residues.